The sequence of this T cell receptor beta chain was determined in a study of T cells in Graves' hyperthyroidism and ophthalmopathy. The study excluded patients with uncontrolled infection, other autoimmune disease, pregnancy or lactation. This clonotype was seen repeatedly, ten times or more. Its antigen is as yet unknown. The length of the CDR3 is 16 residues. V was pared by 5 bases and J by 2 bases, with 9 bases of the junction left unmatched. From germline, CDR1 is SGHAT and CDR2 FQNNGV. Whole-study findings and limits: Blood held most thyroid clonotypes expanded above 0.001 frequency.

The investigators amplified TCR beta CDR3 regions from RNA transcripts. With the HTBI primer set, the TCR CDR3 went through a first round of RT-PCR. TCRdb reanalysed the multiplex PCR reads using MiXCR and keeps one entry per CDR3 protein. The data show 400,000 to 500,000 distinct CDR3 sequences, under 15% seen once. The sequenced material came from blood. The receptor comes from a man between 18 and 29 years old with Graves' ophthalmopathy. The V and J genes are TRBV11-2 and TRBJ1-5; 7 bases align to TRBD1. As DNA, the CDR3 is TGTGCCAGCAGCCCCTCATCGGGGACAGGCAATCAGCCCCAGCATTTT. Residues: CASSPSSGTGNQPQHF.